This record concerns one T cell receptor (beta chain) sequence. The sample originates from a study of human T cells and chemical hapten exposure. Study context: Per-sample TCR yield variation was attributed mainly to small pooled library volume differences.

From the RACE reads, TCRdb called clonotypes with MiXCR, one entry per CDR3 protein. This sample carries approximately 160,000 distinct CDR3 sequences, around 30% of them seen once, and the ten largest clones take 2.1%. This CDR3 contains 14 residues. The germline gives CDR1 MNHEY, CDR2 SVGAGI. The V and J ends lost 5 bases and 3 bases, in that order; junction bases with no gene match: 5. Time point denoted: patch test 3, about 24 weeks after DPC sensitization. Treatment given: therapeutic diphenylcyclopropenone sensitization with weekly scalp DPC. The TCR originated in a young woman with alopecia areata. Some clones in this sample may be carry-over from other donors' samples. Sequencing was performed on whole blood, taken in connection with sensitization to the hapten diphenylcyclopropenone (DPC). This chain uses TRBV6-5 with TRBJ2-7, with TRBD1 identical over 9 bases. This chain's CDR3 is CASSEPGQGYEQYF. In nucleotides, the CDR3 is TGTGCCAGCAGTGAACCGGGACAGGGCTACGAGCAGTACTTC.